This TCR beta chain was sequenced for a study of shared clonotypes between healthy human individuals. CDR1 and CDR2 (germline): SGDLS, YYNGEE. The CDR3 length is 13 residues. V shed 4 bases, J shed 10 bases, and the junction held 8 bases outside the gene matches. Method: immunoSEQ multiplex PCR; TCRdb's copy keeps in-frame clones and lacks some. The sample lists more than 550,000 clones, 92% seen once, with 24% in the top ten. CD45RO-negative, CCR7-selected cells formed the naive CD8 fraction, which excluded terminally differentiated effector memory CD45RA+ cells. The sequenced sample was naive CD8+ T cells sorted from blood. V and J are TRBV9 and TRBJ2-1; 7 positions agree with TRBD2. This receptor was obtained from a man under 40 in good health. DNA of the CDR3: TGTGCCAGCAGCCGGGGAGGGCTGGAAGAGCAGTTCTTC. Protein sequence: CASSRGGLEEQFF.